What follows are 17 T cell receptor beta chains derived from one specimen sequenced in a study of T cell responses to AZD1222 COVID-19 vaccine. The repertoire was sequenced with immunoSEQ multiplex PCR; TCRdb's copy has only in-frame clones and lacks some. The sample records approximately 140,000 clones, more than 80% being singletons. Sample: peripheral blood, taken 28 days after the second AZD1222 dose. Receptors were obtained from an adult who received the AZD1222 COVID-19 vaccine.

The chain employs TRBV10-3 and TRBJ2-1; D gene ambiguous. The V and J ends lost 7 bases and 6 bases respectively, with 13 bases between them. The CDR3 extends over 13 amino acids. Germline CDR1 ENHRY, CDR2 SYGVKD. The CDR3 DNA reads TGTGCCATCACCCGTCTGGAAGGCAATGAGCAGTTCTTC. Protein product: CAITRLEGNEQFF.

V and J are TRBV3-1 (or the pseudogene TRBV3-2) and TRBJ2-7; TRBD2 matches at 7 bases. The CDR3 runs 16 residues. The V gene end was trimmed by 4 bases and the J gene end by 1 base; junction bases not matched to a gene: 10. Germline lookup yields CDR1 LGHDT and CDR2 YNNKEL (reference sequence). The CDR3 reads CASSPRGGSVSYEQYF. CDR3 coding DNA: TGTGCCAGCAGCCCAAGGGGCGGGAGCGTTTCCTACGAGCAGTACTTC.

The chain has TRBV6-6 and TRBJ2-3; 10 nucleotides match TRBD2. The V segment lost 6 bases and the J segment 0 bases; nucleotides outside the gene matches: 3. The germline gives CDR1 MNHNY, CDR2 SVGAGI (reference sequence). The CDR3 consists of 15 residues. CDR3: CASSQTSGSTDTQYF. The CDR3 nucleotides read TGTGCCAGCAGCCAGACTAGCGGGAGCACAGATACGCAGTATTTT.

The chain joins TRBV10-3 to TRBJ1-2, with D maybe TRBD1 (5 bases). From germline, CDR1 is ENHRY and CDR2 SYGVKD. The CDR3 length is 12 residues. Trimming pared 8 bases from V and 4 bases from J, leaving 11 bases between. The CDR3: CAIDTGAYGYTF. The CDR3 bases are TGTGCCATCGACACCGGGGCCTATGGCTACACCTTC.

This clone was seen only a few times. This chain joins TRBV11-2 and TRBJ2-1; perhaps D is TRBD1 or TRBD2 (5 bases each). The CDR3 runs to 12 residues. V lost 1 base to trimming and J lost 9 bases, with 7 bases between them. Germline CDR1 is SGHAT and CDR2 is FQNNGV. CDR3 sequence reads: CASSLGGTEQFF. CDR3 DNA: TGTGCCAGCAGCTTAGGAGGGACTGAGCAGTTCTTC.

The chain carries TRBV7-9 and TRBJ2-3; perhaps TRBD2 as D (5 bases). The germline V gene has CDR1 SEHNR and CDR2 FQNEAQ (reference sequence). V was shortened by 6 bases and J by 2 bases, with 15 bases between the two germline ends. The CDR3 extends over 15 amino acids. The CDR3 DNA follows: TGTGCCAGCAGAAAATACCGGGAACCCACAGATACGCAGTATTTT. Amino acids: CASRKYREPTDTQYF.

The sample holds one count of this clone. The chain joins TRBV3-1 (or the pseudogene TRBV3-2) to TRBJ2-7; TRBD2 agrees at 7 bases. The CDR3 sequence is 14 residues long. From germline, CDR1 is LGHDT and CDR2 YNNKEL (reference sequence). The V gene end was trimmed by 0 bases and the J gene end by 9 bases; junction bases not matched to a gene: 8. Here the CDR3 DNA reads TGTGCCAGCAGCCAAGAGGGCGGGAGTCTCCCGCAGTACTTC. The encoded protein is CASSQEGGSLPQYF.

The rearrangement uses TRBV12-1 and TRBJ2-1; the table's D call, TRBD2, has no DNA check behind it. TRBV12-1 corresponds to a pseudogene. The CDR3 has 18 residues. CDR3 bases: TGTGCCAGCAGGCGGGGCCGGGCAGGGTTCGGCGCCTACAATGAGCAGTTCTTC. Translated: CASRRGRAGFGAYNEQFF.

This clone was picked up one time. The gene calls are TRBV10-3 and TRBJ1-3, with D unresolved. This CDR3 is 13 amino acids long. V was clipped by 3 bases and J by 2 bases, with 5 bases between them. Germline lookup yields CDR1 ENHRY and CDR2 SYGVKD. CDR3 residues: CAISDSTGNTIYF. The DNA of the CDR3 is TGTGCCATCAGTGACAGTACTGGAAACACCATATATTTT.

This clone was found once. V usage is TRBV2 and J usage is TRBJ2-1; 10 positions match TRBD2. The length of the CDR3 is 20 residues. V dropped 2 bases and J dropped 4; count of bases not matched to a gene: 17. Looked up from germline, CDR1 is SNHLY and CDR2 is FYNNEI. The CDR3 is CASSELASGRIGGVYNEQFF. In nucleotides, the CDR3 is TGTGCCAGCAGTGAATTGGCTAGCGGGAGAATAGGTGGGGTTTACAATGAGCAGTTCTTC.

This clone appeared once. This rearrangement joins TRBV27 to TRBJ1-2; tentatively, D is TRBD1 (5 bases). The germline CDR1 and CDR2 sequences are MNHEY and SMNVEV (reference sequence). This CDR3 is built from 14 residues. The V and J ends lost 4 bases and 2 bases respectively, with 11 bases between them. The CDR3 loop is CASSYRGGNYGYTF. The DNA for the CDR3 is TGTGCCAGCAGTTACCGGGGCGGCAACTATGGCTACACCTTC.

This clone was counted a few times. This chain uses TRBV19 with TRBJ1-1; D is uncertain. V was shortened by 9 bases and J by 0 bases, with 23 bases between the two germline ends. The CDR3 totals 17 residues. The V gene's germline CDR1 is LNHDA and CDR2 SQIVND (reference sequence). The chain's CDR3 is CASRPDGPGGMNTEAFF. DNA of the CDR3: TGTGCCAGCAGACCAGATGGGCCCGGAGGTATGAACACTGAAGCTTTCTTT.

The J gene is TRBJ2-7, the V gene TRBV11-2; 10 bases are shared with TRBD1. The germline gives CDR1 SGHAT, CDR2 FQNNGV. Trimming cost V 3 bases and J 1 base; bases outside gene matches: 3. The CDR3 runs to 15 residues. The CDR3 bases are TGTGCCAGCAGCTTGCCGGGACAGGGGTCCTACGAGCAGTACTTC. This codes for CASSLPGQGSYEQYF.

J is TRBJ2-2 and V is TRBV19, with D possibly being TRBD2 (5 bases). V dropped 6 bases and J dropped 6 bases, with 17 bases sitting between them. Per germline, CDR1 LNHDA and CDR2 SQIVND (reference sequence). The CDR3 length is 15 residues. CDR3 nucleotides: TGTGCCAGTAGCCCCCGCCCACTAGACCCCGGGGAGCTGTTTTTT. Protein sequence: CASSPRPLDPGELFF.

This clone was observed a single time. The chain combines TRBV7-9 with TRBJ2-3, with D perhaps matching TRBD1 (6 bases). CDR3 length equals 14 residues. The germline gives CDR1 SEHNR, CDR2 FQNEAQ (reference sequence). V shed 6 bases and J shed 2 bases, with 12 bases lying between them. CDR3 loop: CASRRTGNTDTQYF. The CDR3 nucleotides are TGTGCCAGCAGGCGAACAGGGAACACAGATACGCAGTATTTT.

The count of this clone is one. The chain recombines TRBV11-2 with TRBJ2-5; D not certain. The CDR3 has 11 amino acids. Trimming took off 0 bases at V and 6 bases at J, with 2 bases between the two ends. Per germline, CDR1 SGHAT and CDR2 FQNNGV. CDR3 nucleotides: TGTGCCAGCAGCTTAGACCAGACCCAGTACTTC. This encodes CASSLDQTQYF.

V gene TRBV10-3 combines with J gene TRBJ1-6; TRBD1 agrees at 8 bases. The germline gives CDR1 ENHRY, CDR2 SYGVKD. This CDR3 spans 13 amino acids. The V segment lost 2 bases and the J segment 9 bases; nucleotides outside the gene matches: 0. This CDR3 is CAISEDRGSPLHF. The CDR3 region has the DNA TGTGCCATCAGTGAGGACAGGGGTTCACCCCTCCACTTT.